The 15 T cell receptor beta chains below were found in one sample sequenced in a study of blood T cell repertoires in COVID-19. Generated by immunoSEQ multiplex PCR, the TCRdb table keeps only in-frame clones and is missing some. The sample yields around 300,000 clones, 85% to 90% seen once. Sequenced sample: PBMCs or T cells enriched from blood (not recorded which). The receptors derive from an older woman who had recovered from COVID-19.

This chain connects TRBV25-1 to TRBJ1-3; D uncertain. Looked up from germline, CDR1 is MGHDK and CDR2 is SYGVNS. Trimming cost V 5 bases and J 0 bases, with 11 bases left between them. The CDR3 is made up of 15 amino acids. This CDR3 reads CASSLGPYSGNTIYF. CDR3 nucleotide sequence: TGTGCCAGCAGTCTGGGCCCTTACTCTGGAAACACCATATATTTT.

The chain combines TRBV27 with TRBJ2-2; maybe TRBD2 (5 bases). Germline lookup yields CDR1 MNHEY and CDR2 SMNVEV (reference sequence). This CDR3 has 17 residues. V dropped 6 bases and J dropped 4 bases, with 21 bases sitting between them. As DNA, the CDR3 is TGTGCCAGCAGCCCGTACCCGGGGTCAAGAGGCACCGGGGAGCTGTTTTTT. Translation gives CASSPYPGSRGTGELFF.

CDR3 nucleotide sequence: TGCAGTGCTAGCGGGGGATACGAGCAGTACTTC. Protein sequence: CSASGGYEQYF. The chain employs TRBV20-1 and TRBJ2-7; D is perhaps TRBD2 (6 bases). Trimming removed 3 bases from V and 4 bases from J, with 7 bases in between. The CDR3 covers 11 residues. Per the germline V gene, CDR1 is DFQATT and CDR2 is SNEGSKA (reference sequence).

The gene calls are TRBV6-5 and TRBJ1-3, with 10 bases fitting TRBD1. The CDR3 has 14 residues. Germline values: CDR1 MNHEY, CDR2 SVGAGI. The trim removed 6 bases at V and 3 bases at J, leaving 2 bases unmatched. The CDR3 here is CASSGTGVGNTIYF. The CDR3 bases are TGTGCCAGCAGCGGGACAGGGGTTGGAAACACCATATATTTT.

The V gene is TRBV7-3, the J gene TRBJ2-2; 7 nucleotides match TRBD1. Germline CDR1 SGHTA, CDR2 FQGTGA. The ends lost 4 bases at V and 6 bases at J; junction bases unmatched: 5. This CDR3 spans 14 amino acids. The CDR3 sequence: CASSSGQYAGELFF. CDR3 bases: TGTGCCAGCAGCTCGGGACAGTACGCCGGGGAGCTGTTTTTT.

A single count supports this clone. This CDR3 is CASSSDARAGQPQHF. In DNA, the CDR3 is TGTGCCAGCAGCTCGGACGCCCGGGCGGGTCAGCCCCAGCATTTT. The J gene is TRBJ1-5, the V gene TRBV28; D is uncertain. Germline CDR1 is MDHEN and CDR2 is SYDVKM. This CDR3 comprises 15 residues. The V and J ends lost 6 bases and 6 bases respectively, with 18 bases between them.

The chain couples TRBV3-1 (or the pseudogene TRBV3-2) to TRBJ2-7; 12 bases fit TRBD2. The germline V gene encodes CDR1 LGHDT and CDR2 YNNKEL (reference sequence). The J segment lost 9 bases and the V segment lost 2 bases, leaving 5 bases of the junction unmatched. The CDR3 length is 14 residues. This CDR3 is CASSQLAGGPGQYF. The DNA for the CDR3 is TGTGCCAGCAGCCAACTAGCGGGAGGGCCGGGGCAGTACTTC.

The chain recombines TRBV28 with TRBJ1-2; no reliable D call. The V end was cut by 2 bases, the J end by 2 bases, with 9 bases between. CDR1 MDHEN and CDR2 SYDVKM come from the germline V gene. The CDR3 has 14 residues. This CDR3 reads CASSLPGFNYGYTF. The CDR3 DNA follows: TGTGCCAGCAGTTTACCCGGGTTCAACTATGGCTACACCTTC.

About this clone itself: The same CDR3 also results from other DNA sequences found in this sample. The V gene is TRBV29-1, the J gene TRBJ2-5; a possible D gene is TRBD2 (6 bases). There are 12 residues in the CDR3. The germline V and J ends were trimmed by 1 base and 5 bases, with 8 bases remaining between them. Germline V gene sequence: CDR1 SQVTM, CDR2 ANQGSEA. The CDR3, as DNA: TGCAGCGTTGAAGGTGGGGGGGAGACCCAGTACTTC. Translation gives CSVEGGGETQYF.

This clone was picked up one time. The V call is TRBV2, the J call TRBJ1-1, with unresolved D. Trimming stripped 4 bases from V and 7 bases from J, with 7 bases between. The CDR3 contains 11 residues. Per germline, CDR1 SNHLY and CDR2 FYNNEI. Here the CDR3 reads CASSVSVEAFF. The CDR3 nucleotides are TGTGCCAGCAGTGTGTCAGTTGAAGCTTTCTTT.

The CDR3 region has the DNA TGTGCCAGCAGCGTAGGGGGCGGGGTTCACAATGAGCAGTTCTTC. Translating it yields CASSVGGGVHNEQFF. V and J are TRBV9 and TRBJ2-1, with D possibly being TRBD2 (6 bases). Germline V gene sequence: CDR1 SGDLS, CDR2 YYNGEE. This CDR3 contains 15 residues. The V gene lost 0 bases and the J gene lost 5 bases, with 12 bases spanning the gap.

In its sample, this clone was seen once. This sequence joins TRBV12-3 or TRBV12-4 and TRBJ1-2, with a weak D call TRBD1 (5 bases). This CDR3 region has 13 residues. Between the trimmed V and J ends, which lost 7 bases and 8 bases, there was a span of 17 bases. The CDR3 DNA follows: TGTGCCAGCACCTTGGCAGGGTCAGGCGGCTACACCTTC. Translating it yields CASTLAGSGGYTF.

The J gene is TRBJ1-2, the V gene TRBV28; 11 bases map to TRBD1. CDR1 and CDR2 from the germline V gene are MDHEN and SYDVKM. The junction had 9 bases not matched to a gene; V was cut back by 5 bases and J by 4 bases. This CDR3 spans 16 amino acids. The CDR3 spells CASSPRDRGYSYGYTF. As DNA, the CDR3 is TGTGCCAGCAGTCCCCGGGACAGGGGGTATAGCTATGGCTACACCTTC.

The chain combines TRBV15 with TRBJ2-7; 7 bases are a match to TRBD2. J gave up 7 bases and V 3 bases, and 6 bases lay outside the gene matches. The germline V gene has CDR1 LNHNV and CDR2 YYDKDF (reference sequence). The CDR3 extends over 13 amino acids. CDR3 nucleotides: TGTGCCACCAGCAGCGGGACTACACGAGAGCAGTACTTC. This codes for CATSSGTTREQYF.

The rearrangement joins TRBV7-9 to TRBJ1-5; D uncertain. V was pared by 2 bases and J by 7 bases, with 9 bases between. The CDR3 is made up of 13 amino acids. Germline V gene sequence: CDR1 SEHNR, CDR2 FQNEAQ (reference sequence). Here the CDR3 reads CASSLSEGQPQHF. The CDR3 DNA reads TGTGCCAGCAGCTTATCTGAGGGACAGCCCCAGCATTTT.